In this sample, the clone carrying this T cell receptor beta chain turned up many times. Antigen unknown. As an off-target read in a library built for alpha chains, this beta chain has a frequency of little significance. This sample stems from a study of spatial heterogeneity in lung cancer. Study overall: Strong correlation was found between tumor-region TCR transcript counts and a T cell module score from matched bulk RNA-seq.

Noted time point: sample taken at primary tumor resection. Tumor, nontumor lung or frozen PBMC supplied whole RNA, sequenced without sorting. Study-wide results and limits: Tumor mutation counts were tracked by expanded intratumoral alpha and beta TCR counts. As ubiquitous and regional nonsynonymous mutations varied, counts of ubiquitous and regional expanded TCRs tracked them, respectively.

V gave up 0 bases and J gave up 6 bases, with 14 bases separating them. The CDR3 is 16 amino acids. TCR cDNA molecules were tagged individually, and each one carried a unique molecular identifier. TCRdb redid the calling of the 5' RACE reads with MiXCR, one entry per CDR3 protein. The sample comprises approximately 18,000 distinct CDR3 sequences, roughly 5% of which are singletons, and 10% rests with the top ten. The sample consisted of lung tumor tissue, taken at surgery. The chain has TRBV12-3 or TRBV12-4 and TRBJ1-4, with D uncertain. This TCR derives from a female donor with early-stage non-small cell lung cancer. The CDR3 is CASSLALGGSYEKLFF. The CDR3, as DNA: TGTGCCAGCAGTTTAGCGCTTGGAGGATCCTATGAAAAACTGTTTTTT.